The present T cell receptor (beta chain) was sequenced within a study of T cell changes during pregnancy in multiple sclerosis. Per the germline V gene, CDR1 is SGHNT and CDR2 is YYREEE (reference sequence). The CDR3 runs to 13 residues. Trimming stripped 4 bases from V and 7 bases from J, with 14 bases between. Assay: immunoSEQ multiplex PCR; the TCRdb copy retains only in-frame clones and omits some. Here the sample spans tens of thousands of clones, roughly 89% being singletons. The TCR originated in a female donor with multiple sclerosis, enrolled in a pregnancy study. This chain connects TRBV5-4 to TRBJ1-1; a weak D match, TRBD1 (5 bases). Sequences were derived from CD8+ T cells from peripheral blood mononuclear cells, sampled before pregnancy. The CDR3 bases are TGTGCCAGCAGCCGACCTCGAAGGGGTGAAGCTTTCTTT. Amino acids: CASSRPRRGEAFF. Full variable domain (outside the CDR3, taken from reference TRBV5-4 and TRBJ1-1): ETGVTQSPTHLIKTRGQQVTLRCSSQSGHNTVSWYQQALGQGPQFIFQYYREEENGRGNFPPRFSGLQFPNYSSELNVNALELDDSALYLCASSRPRRGEAFFGQGTRLTVV.